The 5 T cell receptor beta chains presented below share a single source sample, sequenced in a study of T-cell reconstitution after alpha-beta-depleted transplantation in children. A TCRbeta library incorporating unique molecular identifiers was prepared. TCRdb called the PCR reads again in MiXCR, with one record for every CDR3 protein. Found here are 450,000 to 600,000 distinct CDR3 sequences, 13% of them singletons; the top ten hold 2% to 2.5%. The sequencing here drew on PBMCs, mostly from graft donor cells, taken 360 days after TCRalphabeta/CD19-depleted stem cell transplant. Receptors originate from a male patient aged 10 to 17 who had a stem cell transplant for acute myeloid leukemia, so the T cells may come from the graft donor.

In its sample, this clonotype was seen a few times. The J gene is TRBJ2-1, the V gene TRBV6-1, with D tentatively TRBD1 or TRBD2 (5 bases each). This CDR3 is 15 amino acids long. Germline-derived CDR1 and CDR2 are MNHNS and SASEGT. With 6 bases removed from V and 3 bases from J, the gap between germline ends came to 15 bases. CDR3 nucleotide sequence: TGTGCCAGCAGAGCCCGGGACCCCCACTACAATGAGCAGTTCTTC. Its protein product is CASRARDPHYNEQFF.

In this sample, this clonotype turned up many times. V gene TRBV29-1 combines with J gene TRBJ1-2; TRBD1 aligns across 7 bases. This CDR3 is 15 amino acids long. The V gene end was trimmed by 4 bases and the J gene end by 1 base; junction bases not matched to a gene: 9. CDR1 is SQVTM and CDR2 is ANQGSEA in the germline V gene. CDR3 region: CSVAQIRDSNYGYTF. The CDR3 coding sequence is TGCAGCGTTGCTCAGATCCGGGACAGTAACTATGGCTACACCTTC.

The gene calls are TRBV28 and TRBJ2-7, with 7 bases lining up with TRBD1. The CDR3 has 13 residues. J was trimmed by 4 bases and V by 4 bases; bases with no gene match: 4. Germline-derived CDR1 and CDR2 are MDHEN and SYDVKM. The CDR3 loop is CASSYRGRYEQYF. The CDR3, as DNA: TGTGCCAGCAGTTACAGGGGTCGGTACGAGCAGTACTTC.

The chain uses TRBV5-5 and TRBJ2-3; 7 bases map to TRBD2. The trim removed 4 bases at V and 0 bases at J, leaving 8 bases unmatched. From germline, CDR1 is SGHKS and CDR2 YYEKEE (reference sequence). The length of the CDR3 is 16 residues. CDR3: CASSQFRTRSTDTQYF. The CDR3 nucleotides read TGTGCCAGCAGCCAATTCAGGACTAGAAGCACAGATACGCAGTATTTT.

This clonotype turned up a few times. The chain links TRBV29-1 to TRBJ1-3; perhaps TRBD1 as D (5 bases). This CDR3 contains 14 residues. In germline, CDR1 is SQVTM, CDR2 ANQGSEA. The germline V and J ends were trimmed by 5 bases and 2 bases, with 13 bases remaining between them. The CDR3 loop is CSVLSAGTGNTIYF. CDR3 sequence (DNA): TGCAGCGTTCTATCGGCAGGGACTGGAAACACCATATATTTT. The entire variable domain, with the rest obtained from reference TRBV29-1 and TRBJ1-3, is as follows: SAVISQKPSRDICQRGTSLTIQCQVDSQVTMMFWYRQQPGQSLTLIATANQGSEATYESGFVIDKFPISRPNLTFSTLTVSNMSPEDSSIYLCSVLSAGTGNTIYFGEGSWLTVV.